This TCR beta chain was sequenced for a study of shared clonotypes between healthy human individuals. The repertoire was sequenced with immunoSEQ multiplex PCR; TCRdb's copy has only in-frame clones and lacks some. This table holds over a million clones, 70% to 80% found once. The CDR3 has 15 residues. Trimming at V came to 4 bases and at J to 8 bases, leaving 8 bases not matched to a gene. Per the germline V gene, CDR1 is SNHLY and CDR2 is FYNNEI. The sample holds one count of this clone. The TCR comes from a young man in good health. Some clones in this sample may be carry-over from other donors' samples. The sequenced sample consisted of memory CD4+ T cells from PBMCs. Subset described: CD45RA-negative fraction. The chain has TRBV2 and TRBJ1-2, with TRBD1 matching 12 bases. For the CDR3, the DNA is TGTGCCAGCAGTGGAGGGACAGGGGGCGCGTGGGGCTACACCTTC. Translating gives CASSGGTGGAWGYTF.